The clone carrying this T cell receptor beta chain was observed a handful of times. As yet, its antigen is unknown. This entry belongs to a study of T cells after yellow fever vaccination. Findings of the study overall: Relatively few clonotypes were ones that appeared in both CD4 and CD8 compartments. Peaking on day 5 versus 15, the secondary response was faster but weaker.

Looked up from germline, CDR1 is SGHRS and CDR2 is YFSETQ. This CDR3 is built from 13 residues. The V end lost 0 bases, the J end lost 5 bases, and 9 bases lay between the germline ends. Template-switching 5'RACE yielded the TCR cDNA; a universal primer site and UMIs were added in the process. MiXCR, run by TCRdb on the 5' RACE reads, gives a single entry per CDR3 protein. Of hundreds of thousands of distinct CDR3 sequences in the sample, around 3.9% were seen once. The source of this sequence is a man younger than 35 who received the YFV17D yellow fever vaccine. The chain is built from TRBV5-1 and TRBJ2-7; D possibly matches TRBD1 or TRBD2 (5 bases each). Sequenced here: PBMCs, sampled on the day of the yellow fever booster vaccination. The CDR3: CASSLGGANEQYF. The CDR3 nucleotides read TGCGCCAGCAGCTTGGGAGGGGCTAACGAGCAGTACTTC.